One sample yielded the 27 T cell receptor delta chains listed below, sequenced in a study of gamma-delta T cells after stem cell transplantation. TCRdb reanalysed the RT-PCR reads with CATT. The sample holds some 6,000 delta-chain clones; 1.5% to 2% are singletons and the top ten take just under 20%. The sample comprised gamma-delta T cells. The receptors were sampled from a human donor. It is not recorded whose cells these are; they may come from a transplant donor.

About this clone itself: The mismatch at residue 13 between this DNA's translation and the TCRdb protein of a much larger clone likely reflects a read error; the protein shown is translated from the DNA. The chain joins TRDV2 to TRDJ1, with 13 bases fitting TRDD3. The germline CDR1 and CDR2 sequences are GEAIGNYY and EKD. CDR3 length equals 16 residues. The CDR3 DNA follows: TGTGCCTGTGACGCATTAACTGGGGGATACGCCGATGAACTCATCTTT. This gives the protein CACDALTGGYADELIF.

This clone was observed a few times. The mismatch at residue 15 between this DNA's translation and the TCRdb protein of a much larger clone likely reflects a read error; the protein shown is translated from the DNA. The chain is built from TRDV2 and TRDJ1, with TRDD3 matching over 7 bases. There are 17 residues in the CDR3. From germline, CDR1 is GEAIGNYY and CDR2 EKD. The CDR3 DNA is TGTGCCTGTGACGCTGTGGGGGACTTGGGGTACACCGATAAACCCATCTTT. This codes for CACDAVGDLGYTDKPIF.

The chain joins TRDV1 to TRDJ1; 13 nucleotides align to TRDD3. The CDR3 spans 22 residues. Trimming took 0 bases from V and 1 from J; bases not matched to a gene: 17. Germline V lookup: CDR1 TSWWSYY, CDR2 QGS. This CDR3 reads CALGELRTYSHWGIRSTDKLIF. The CDR3 DNA sequence: TGTGCTCTTGGGGAACTCCGGACCTACTCTCACTGGGGGATACGTTCCACCGATAAACTCATCTTT.

With respect to this clone: A far larger clone differs by one base, so this is likely a read error. The chain uses TRDV2 and TRDJ1; 9 bases are a match to TRDD3. Trimming at V came to 0 bases and at J to 3 bases, leaving 19 bases not matched to a gene. CDR1 is GEAIGNYY and CDR2 is EKD in the germline V gene. This CDR3 spans 20 amino acids. The DNA of the CDR3 is TGTGCCTGTGACACCGTCCTTCCCACTTTGGGGGATATAGGACCCGATAAACTCATCTTT. Its protein product is CACDTVLPTLGDIGPDKLIF.

This clone was observed at least ten times. A much larger clonotype is one base distant, so this may be a read error. The J gene is TRDJ1, the V gene TRDV2; 11 nucleotides line up with TRDD3. Germline CDR1 reads GEAIGNYY; CDR2 reads EKD. CDR3 length equals 20 residues. The CDR3 DNA sequence: TGTGCCCGTGATCCCTTACTGGGGGATAAGGACCCAATTCACACCGATAAACTCATCTTT. Amino acid sequence: CARDPLLGDKDPIHTDKLIF.

Worth noting for this clone: Since a far larger clone is one base different, this is likely a read error. At the DNA level, this CDR3 is encoded by other sequences in the same sample as well. The rearrangement links TRDV2 to TRDJ1, with D perhaps TRDD3 (5 bases). The germline V gene encodes CDR1 GEAIGNYY and CDR2 EKD. The CDR3 runs 20 residues. The CDR3 DNA reads as TGTGCCTGTGACACCGTTCTCGCCACGCAGGGTACCGGGATCGCCGATAAACTCATATTT. It codes for CACDTVLATQGTGIADKLIF.

The table lists this clone with a few counts. The genes are TRDV2 and TRDJ3; 11 nucleotides agree with TRDD3. Per germline, CDR1 GEAIGNYY and CDR2 EKD. The V segment lost 0 bases and the J segment 5 bases; nucleotides outside the gene matches: 8. This CDR3 contains 19 residues. The CDR3 loop is CACDTVLGDINRDTRQMFF. The DNA of the CDR3 is TGTGCCTGTGACACCGTACTGGGGGATATCAACCGGGACACCCGACAGATGTTTTTC.

This clone occurred many times. One base separates it from a far larger clone, so it is likely a read error. The sample has other DNA sequences that encode this CDR3 too. The V gene is TRDV2, the J gene TRDJ1; the D is unclear. The CDR3 consists of 16 residues. Trimming took 7 bases from V and 0 from J, leaving 20 bases between them. From germline, CDR1 is GEAIGNYY and CDR2 EKD. CDR3 DNA: TGTGCCTGCGACCTCGTACCCGGCTCGAACACCGATAAACTCATCTTT. Encoded protein: CACDLVPGSNTDKLIF.

On this clone: Translating this DNA gives a protein that differs at residue 4 from the TCRdb one, which belongs to a much larger clone; a read error is likely, and the protein shown is this translation. The chain carries TRDV2 and TRDJ1; 13 bases are shared with TRDD3. Germline CDR1 and CDR2: GEAIGNYY and EKD. The CDR3 consists of 19 residues. CDR3 amino acids: CACGTLLGDTPKGSDKLIF. The CDR3 DNA sequence: TGTGCCTGTGGCACCCTACTGGGGGATACGCCTAAAGGCTCCGATAAACTCATCTTT.

The sample holds a few counts of this clone. With a much larger clone just one base away, this may be a read error. The chain recombines TRDV2 with TRDJ2; 10 bases fit TRDD3. The CDR3 sequence is 17 residues long. V dropped 4 bases and J dropped 0; count of bases not matched to a gene: 7. Per the germline V gene, CDR1 is GEAIGNYY and CDR2 is EKD. CDR3 sequence (DNA): TGTGCCTGTGAGCGACTGGGGGATGCCCCTTTGACAGCACAACTCTTCTTT. Protein: CACERLGDAPLTAQLFF.

There are a few counts of this clone. TCRdb has a much larger clone's protein, which differs at residue 10 from the translation of this DNA, likely because of a read error; what is shown is the protein translated from the DNA. The chain couples TRDV2 to TRDJ1; 7 bases map to TRDD3. Germline CDR1 GEAIGNYY, CDR2 EKD. CDR3 length equals 17 residues. Trimming took 0 bases from V and 4 from J; bases not matched to a gene: 13. The chain's CDR3 is CACDTVATGESLDKLIF. In DNA form, the CDR3 reads TGTGCCTGTGACACCGTGGCTACTGGGGAATCCCTCGATAAACTCATCTTT.

Relative to its sample, this clone is medium-sized. The rearrangement links TRDV2 to TRDJ1; 7 nucleotides line up with TRDD3. This CDR3 contains 18 residues. The V segment lost 1 base and the J segment 2 bases; nucleotides outside the gene matches: 15. Per the germline V gene, CDR1 is GEAIGNYY and CDR2 is EKD. This CDR3 reads CACDTVYTGDGWTDKLIF. For the CDR3, the DNA is TGTGCCTGTGACACTGTTTATACTGGGGACGGATGGACCGATAAACTCATCTTT.

As regards this clone: A much bigger clone sits one base away, suggesting this may be a read error. The same CDR3 arises from other DNA sequences in this sample as well. This chain uses TRDV2 with TRDJ1; 8 bases line up with TRDD3. The CDR3 spans 16 residues. Germline V gene lookup returns CDR1 GEAIGNYY and CDR2 EKD. In DNA, the CDR3 is TGTGCCTGCGACAAGGGATACGCGGGAAGGACCGATAAACTCATCTTT. Its translation: CACDKGYAGRTDKLIF.

Points on this clone: It is likely a read error: a sequence one base away is far more abundant. Other DNA sequences within the sample encode an identical CDR3. This chain connects TRDV2 to TRDJ3; 9 nucleotides align to TRDD3. This CDR3 comprises 20 residues. Trimming removed 1 base from V and 0 bases from J; junction bases left unmatched: 9. Germline V CDR1 and CDR2: GEAIGNYY, EKD. CDR3 residues: CACDTPSGGSSSWDTRQMFF. The CDR3 coding sequence is TGTGCCTGTGACACGCCCTCTGGGGGATCGAGCTCCTGGGACACCCGACAGATGTTTTTC.

To note about this clone: TCRdb shows a much larger clone's protein in place of this DNA's translation, and the two differ at residue 13, likely through a read error; the protein shown is translated from the DNA. This chain links TRDV2 with TRDJ1, with TRDD3 matching over 12 bases. The CDR3 is made up of 18 amino acids. Germline V gene data show CDR1 as GEAIGNYY and CDR2 as EKD. The V and J ends lost 0 bases and 2 bases, in that order; junction bases with no gene match: 9. The CDR3 DNA reads as TGTGCCTGTGACACCGTAGCCTGGGGGATACGGAAAACCGATAAACTCATCTTT. It is translated as CACDTVAWGIRKTDKLIF.

This clone came up a few times. The protein TCRdb gives is from a much larger clone and does not agree with this DNA's translation at residue 12, likely a read error; the protein shown here comes from the DNA. The J gene is TRDJ1, the V gene TRDV2, with 13 bases aligning to TRDD3. Trimming cost V 0 bases and J 1 base; bases outside gene matches: 10. The germline V gene encodes CDR1 GEAIGNYY and CDR2 EKD. CDR3 length: 19 residues. The DNA of the CDR3 is TGTGCCTGTGACACCGTGGGACTGGGGGATACGTTAACCACCGATAAACTCATCTTT. Translated: CACDTVGLGDTLTTDKLIF.

The table lists this clone with a few counts. TCRdb's protein, taken from a much larger clone, differs from this DNA's translation at residue 5, likely owing to a read error; the protein displayed comes from the DNA. V usage is TRDV2 and J usage is TRDJ1; 11 bases are a match to TRDD3. Trimming cost V 4 bases and J 1 base; bases outside gene matches: 16. Germline CDR1 is GEAIGNYY and CDR2 is EKD. The CDR3 runs 19 residues. The CDR3 nucleotides read TGTGCCTGTGATTGTCTCAGTGGGGGATACGCGGGGATCACCGATAAACTCATCTTT. Translation: CACDCLSGGYAGITDKLIF.

Of note for this clone: TCRdb records a much larger clone's protein for this DNA, with a difference at residue 13 that likely arises from a read error; the protein given is the translation of the DNA. This chain joins TRDV2 and TRDJ1, with 7 positions matching TRDD3. Germline loops: CDR1 GEAIGNYY, CDR2 EKD. The CDR3 is made up of 17 amino acids. V trimming: 0 bases; J trimming: 6 bases; junction bases outside the gene matches: 15. This CDR3 is CACDTVKGYGGTYKLIF. For the CDR3, the DNA is TGTGCCTGTGACACCGTTAAAGGATACGGGGGGACCTATAAACTCATCTTT.

This clone is classed as medium-sized (0.01 to 0.1%). The sample contains more than one DNA sequence encoding this CDR3. The chain couples TRDV2 to TRDJ1; 7 bases align to TRDD3. This CDR3 contains 14 residues. Looked up from germline, CDR1 is GEAIGNYY and CDR2 is EKD. The V and J ends lost 6 bases and 3 bases, in that order; junction bases with no gene match: 9. CDR3: CACFPLLGSDKLIF. The CDR3 DNA follows: TGTGCCTGTTTTCCGTTACTGGGGTCCGATAAACTCATCTTT.

Only a few counts were recorded for this clone. It differs at one base from a far larger clone, so likely a read error. Other DNA sequences in this specimen translate into the identical CDR3. The chain combines TRDV2 with TRDJ1; TRDD3 matches 7 bases. CDR3 length: 19 amino acids. Per the germline V gene, CDR1 is GEAIGNYY and CDR2 is EKD. The CDR3 coding sequence is TGTGCCTGCGACATGATCAACGTAGGGGGATTCGCCTACACCGATAAACTCATCTTT. Its protein is CACDMINVGGFAYTDKLIF.

This clone was recorded many times. Other DNA sequences in the sample encode the same CDR3. This rearrangement joins TRDV2 to TRDJ1, with 12 bases aligning to TRDD3. Germline lookup yields CDR1 GEAIGNYY and CDR2 EKD. The CDR3 runs to 14 residues. Germline trimming cut 3 bases from V and 5 bases from J; bases unmatched to any gene: 3. The CDR3 bases are TGTGCCTGTGACTTACTGGGGGATACTGATAAACTCATCTTT. Residues: CACDLLGDTDKLIF.

This clone occurred a few times. Given a far larger clone just one base away, this is likely a sequencing read error. Within the sample, other DNA sequences also encode this same CDR3. The CDR3 DNA sequence: TGTGCCTGCGATCGTCTCAGTGGGGGATACGCGGGGATCACCGATAAACTCATCTTT. Its translation: CACDRLSGGYAGITDKLIF. The chain carries TRDV2 and TRDJ1; TRDD3 matches at 11 bases. With V trimmed by 7 bases and J by 1 base, 19 bases remained unmatched. Germline CDR1 GEAIGNYY, CDR2 EKD. This CDR3 spans 19 amino acids.

A few counts support this clone. A much larger clone differs by one base, so this may be a read error. V is TRDV2 and J is TRDJ1; TRDD3 is a possible D gene (6 bases). The CDR3 length is 16 residues. From germline, CDR1 is GEAIGNYY and CDR2 EKD. Trimming cost V 3 bases and J 2 bases, with 18 bases left between them. CDR3 protein: CACDLLGGALTDKLIF. CDR3 nucleotide sequence: TGTGCCTGTGACCTCTTGGGGGGAGCTCTAACCGATAAACTCATCTTT.

This clone has only a few counts. The chain joins TRDV2 to TRDJ1; 10 bases line up with TRDD3. The CDR3 consists of 17 residues. The ends lost 3 bases at V and 1 base at J; junction bases unmatched: 10. Per the germline V gene, CDR1 is GEAIGNYY and CDR2 is EKD. DNA of the CDR3: TGTGCCTGTGACGCTGTACTGGGGGATGAGTGCACCGATAAACTCATCTTT. Encoded protein: CACDAVLGDECTDKLIF.

Comment on this clone: Translating this DNA gives a protein that differs at residue 14 from the TCRdb one, which belongs to a much larger clone; a read error is likely, and the protein shown is this translation. The genes are TRDV2 and TRDJ1, with 9 bases fitting TRDD3. The V gene's germline CDR1 is GEAIGNYY and CDR2 EKD. Germline trimming cut 0 bases from V and 4 bases from J; bases unmatched to any gene: 14. CDR3 length equals 18 residues. The CDR3 nucleotides are TGTGCCTGTGACACCGCCGGCCGCCAGCTTGGGGGATACGATAAACTCATCTTT. This encodes CACDTAGRQLGGYDKLIF.

The chain uses TRDV2 and TRDJ3, with 12 bases fitting TRDD3. Germline values: CDR1 GEAIGNYY, CDR2 EKD. Unmatched junction bases numbered 14, after V lost 3 bases and J lost 0 bases. This CDR3 is 22 amino acids long. CDR3 sequence reads: CACDPLVLGDTHYSWDTRQMFF. In nucleotides, the CDR3 is TGTGCCTGTGACCCACTTGTCCTGGGGGATACGCACTACTCCTGGGACACCCGACAGATGTTTTTC.

This clone was counted between two and nine times. The protein given by TCRdb reflects a much larger clone and differs at residue 14 from this DNA's translation, likely from a read error; the protein shown is the DNA's translation. The V gene is TRDV2, the J gene TRDJ1, with 13 bases that match TRDD3. Germline V gene data show CDR1 as GEAIGNYY and CDR2 as EKD. This CDR3 spans 16 amino acids. The DNA for the CDR3 is TGTGCCTGTGACGCATTAACTGGGGGATACGCCGATAAACCCATCTTT. Encoded protein: CACDALTGGYADKPIF.